The subject of this entry is one T cell receptor (beta chain). The sample comes from a study of blood T cell repertoires in COVID-19. About the research overall: Samples taken during acute and convalescent COVID-19 were collected in the United States, Italy and Spain. T cells, B-cell-depleted T cells, or PBMCs supplied cDNA or gDNA.

The CDR3 extends over 12 amino acids. Germline CDR1 is MDHEN and CDR2 is SYDVKM. V was clipped by 3 bases and J by 5 bases, with 5 bases between them. Original processing methods: Using reference gene primer amplification, nucleated cell counts were estimated. The table came from immunoSEQ multiplex PCR; TCRdb's copy has only in-frame clones and leaves some out. V and J calls and clone size are as listed in that table; D and trimming were resolved from the DNA. Of approximately 150,000 clones in the sample, approximately 84% are singletons; the top ten hold about 2.8%. Sample: peripheral blood. The sequence was obtained from a human donor with acute or convalescent COVID-19. The donor label of this sample is uncertain. V usage is TRBV28 and J usage is TRBJ1-5; no definite D call. CDR3 amino acids: CASSFLYQPQHF. Written as DNA, the CDR3 is TGTGCCAGCAGTTTCCTGTATCAGCCCCAGCATTTT.